Described below is a single T cell receptor (beta chain) sequence and its context. What it binds is unknown. This record belongs to a study of cytomegalovirus exposure and HLA in healthy donors. Overall study results and limits: Most TCR sequences were rare, but some public TCRs occurred in many donors. A previous analysis found most TCR beta V segments productive roughly 87% or roughly 30% of the time.

From germline, CDR1 is MNHEY and CDR2 SVGAGI. The CDR3 covers 13 residues. V was shortened by 8 bases and J by 8 bases, with 18 bases between the two germline ends. PCR primers comprised 60 Vbeta and 13 Jbeta primers. The assay was immunoSEQ multiplex PCR, and TCRdb's table has in-frame clones only and misses some. The table shows under 200,000 clones, with about three quarters occurring only once. This clonotype was obtained from a female donor in good health and CMV-seronegative. The V and J genes are TRBV6-5 and TRBJ1-2; TRBD1 might be the D (5 bases). The sample comprised PBMCs. The CDR3: CASFPGGGGGYTF. CDR3 nucleotides: TGTGCCAGCTTCCCGGGAGGCGGGGGGGGCTACACCTTC.